Listed below are T cell receptor beta chains from one sample, sequenced in a study of cytomegalovirus exposure and HLA in healthy donors. TCRdb's copy holds only in-frame clones and misses some; the assay was immunoSEQ multiplex PCR. Among over 60,000 clones listed, 96% were seen once. The sequenced sample consisted of PBMCs. The receptors derive from a woman between 18 and 29 years old in good health and CMV-seropositive. CDR3s include the opening cysteine and the closing phenylalanine or tryptophan.

TRBV6-5	13	TRBJ2-1	CASSPDSWHEQFF
TRBV29-1	13	TRBJ2-1	CSARGDALYGQFF
TRBV5-4	15	TRBJ2-2	CASSISSSGTGELFF
TRBV20-1	11	TRBJ2-1	CSAPRGTQRFF
TRBV21-1	13	TRBJ2-7	CAIGQGSSYEQYF
TRBV15	13	TRBJ1-5	CATNGQGHQPQHF
TRBV30	14	TRBJ2-1	CAWTRDGAGDEQFF
TRBV7-9	14	TRBJ2-7	CASSLGAEGNEQYF
TRBV7-2	16	TRBJ1-4	CASSLFRTGFTEKLFF
TRBV6-6	15	TRBJ2-2	CASSYGRAATGELFF
TRBV29-1	14	TRBJ2-3	CSVEGQGATDTQYF
TRBV2	14	TRBJ2-7	CASESVLAGYEQYF
TRBV28	17	TRBJ2-5	CASSSSGGLAGVETQYF
TRBV4-1	18	TRBJ1-5	CASSQDVAGGPSNQPQHF
TRBV15	15	TRBJ2-1	CATSRTSGDYNEQFF
TRBV29-1	18	TRBJ2-6	CSVERPGQGATGANVLTF
TRBV5-1	17	TRBJ1-3	CASSGGTGTSLGNTIYF
TRBV28	12	TRBJ2-7	CASTGYPYGQYF
TRBV11-2	13	TRBJ2-7	CASSLVGFHEQYF
TRBV9	14	TRBJ1-2	CASSPGDRVYGYTF
TRBV11-2	12	TRBJ2-7	CASSIDRDEQYF
TRBV5-6	12	TRBJ2-7	CAIGTGGSEQYF
TRBV11-3	15	TRBJ2-3	CATTMAGGSTDTQYF
TRBV7-2	16	TRBJ2-7	CASSLLLAGAGDEQYF
TRBV5-8	15	TRBJ2-1	CASSSGAGTRDEQFF
TRBV28	16	TRBJ1-4	CASSSPGTGRDEKLFF
TRBV13	15	NA	CASSLSGSIIYEQYF
TRBV6-4	17	TRBJ1-5	CASSEGQGASLGQPQHF
TRBV28	15	TRBJ2-1	CASSSSRDRGPEQFF
TRBV28	15	TRBJ2-3	CASSSGTGGTDTQYF
TRBV18	14	TRBJ2-1	CASSPGGPYNEQFF
TRBV7-3	16	TRBJ2-1	CASSSQLAGGSNEQFF
TRBV5-4	17	TRBJ2-3	CASSLATSGTNTDTQYF
TRBV30	13	TRBJ2-5	CAWSPQGRETQYF
TRBV4-1	16	TRBJ2-1	CASSHPGLAGYNEQFF
TRBV6-1	13	TRBJ2-1	CASSVADYNEQFF
TRBV28	16	TRBJ1-2	CASSLNPPAWNYGYTF
TRBV5-6	16	TRBJ2-1	CASSLDGSEDRGEQFF
TRBV7-9	15	TRBJ1-2	CASSFATGGEYGYTF
TRBV27	16	TRBJ2-3	CASSPRGAGGPDTQYF
TRBV2	15	TRBJ2-1	CASRSDGSSYNEQFF